The 24 T cell receptor beta chains below were found in one sample sequenced in a study of control samples from healthy donors and cancer patients. Assay used: immunoSEQ multiplex PCR; TCRdb lists only in-frame clones, some missing. The sample holds some 96,000 clones, approximately 93% seen once. Sequencing input: blood. These receptors all come from a young man in good health.

The chain employs TRBV2 and TRBJ2-1, with D perhaps TRBD2 (5 bases). The CDR3 spans 13 residues. Trimming pared 4 bases from V and 15 bases from J, leaving 19 bases between. Germline assignment: CDR1 SNHLY and CDR2 FYNNEI. The CDR3 sequence: CASSGAARGLGFF. CDR3 DNA sequence: TGTGCCAGCAGTGGGGCAGCCCGAGGGTTAGGGTTCTTC.

The gene calls are TRBV27 and TRBJ1-1; 8 positions match TRBD1. The V gene end was trimmed by 2 bases and the J gene end by 4 bases; junction bases not matched to a gene: 6. CDR3 length equals 15 residues. Per germline, CDR1 MNHEY and CDR2 SMNVEV (reference sequence). The CDR3, as DNA: TGTGCCAGCAGTTTAAACAGGGGGGAAGGCACTGAAGCTTTCTTT. Amino acid sequence: CASSLNRGEGTEAFF.

The chain couples TRBV27 to TRBJ1-2; 10 nucleotides agree with TRBD1. Unmatched junction bases numbered 7, after V lost 3 bases and J lost 6 bases. CDR1 MNHEY and CDR2 SMNVEV come from the germline V gene (reference sequence). The CDR3 has 15 amino acids. CDR3 in amino acids: CASSLTGGGGHGYTF. The CDR3 DNA reads TGTGCCAGCAGTTTGACAGGGGGCGGAGGACATGGCTACACCTTC.

This clone was counted once. The rearrangement joins TRBV5-1 to TRBJ2-1, with D possibly being TRBD1 (5 bases). V was trimmed by 7 bases and J by 4 bases, leaving 12 bases between them. The CDR3 totals 13 residues. Germline assignment: CDR1 SGHRS and CDR2 YFSETQ. The CDR3 here is CASGRARYNEQFF. CDR3 sequence (DNA): TGCGCCAGCGGCAGGGCGAGGTACAATGAGCAGTTCTTC.

The chain joins TRBV2 to TRBJ2-1; 12 nucleotides line up with TRBD2. V shed 7 bases and J 4 bases; nucleotides not matched to a gene: 5. Germline assignment: CDR1 SNHLY and CDR2 FYNNEI. This CDR3 spans 15 amino acids. CDR3 amino acids: CASNAGTSGYNEQFF. CDR3 in DNA: TGTGCCAGCAACGCCGGGACTAGCGGGTACAATGAGCAGTTCTTC.

The genes are TRBV5-6 and TRBJ2-3, with 15 positions matching TRBD2. Germline CDR1 SGHDT, CDR2 YYEEEE. J gave up 6 bases and V 3 bases, and 8 bases lay outside the gene matches. The CDR3 consists of 17 residues. CDR3 in amino acids: CASSSPGLAGGRDTQYF. In DNA, the CDR3 is TGTGCCAGCAGCTCCCCGGGACTAGCGGGAGGACGGGATACGCAGTATTTT.

This clone was seen just once. The rearrangement links TRBV2 to TRBJ2-7; 11 nucleotides agree with TRBD1. Per the germline V gene, CDR1 is SNHLY and CDR2 is FYNNEI. This CDR3 has 16 amino acids. Germline trimming cut 6 bases from V and 6 bases from J; bases unmatched to any gene: 13. In DNA form, the CDR3 reads TGTGCCAGCAGCCTCGACCTGGACAGGGGGCTGGGCGAGCAGTACTTC. Protein product: CASSLDLDRGLGEQYF.

V gene TRBV5-6 combines with J gene TRBJ2-1, with 11 bases aligning to TRBD2. Germline trimming cut 2 bases from V and 2 bases from J; bases unmatched to any gene: 9. The germline CDR1 and CDR2 sequences are SGHDT and YYEEEE. The CDR3 is 18 amino acids. CDR3 DNA sequence: TGTGCCAGCAGCTTAGAACTTATAGCGGGAGGGCCCTACAATGAGCAGTTCTTC. Translation gives CASSLELIAGGPYNEQFF. The full variable domain, with the rest looked up from reference TRBV5-6 and TRBJ2-1, is DAGVTQSPTHLIKTRGQQVTLRCSPKSGHDTVSWYQQALGQGPQFIFQYYEEEERQRGNFPDRFSGHQFPNYSSELNVNALLLGDSALYLCASSLELIAGGPYNEQFFGPGTRLTVL.

The V call is TRBV6-2 or TRBV6-3, the J call TRBJ2-1, with TRBD2 identical over 7 bases. Germline CDR1 MNHEY, CDR2 SVGEGT. The ends lost 5 bases at V and 1 base at J; junction bases unmatched: 2. The CDR3 has 14 amino acids. The CDR3: CASSQAGSYNEQFF. DNA for the CDR3: TGTGCCAGCAGTCAAGCGGGATCCTACAATGAGCAGTTCTTC.

V and J are TRBV7-2 and TRBJ1-2, with D perhaps TRBD1 (6 bases). CDR3 size: 18 residues. Per germline, CDR1 SGHTA and CDR2 FQGNSA. The V end was cut by 0 bases, the J end by 5 bases, with 22 bases between. CDR3 loop: CASSLAREGGTALYGYTF. In DNA form, the CDR3 reads TGTGCCAGCAGCTTAGCGCGGGAAGGGGGAACCGCCCTATATGGCTACACCTTC. Combining the CDR3 with reference TRBV7-2 and TRBJ1-2 gives the whole variable domain GAGVSQSPSNKVTEKGKDVELRCDPISGHTALYWYRQSLGQGLEFLIYFQGNSAPDKSGLPSDRFSAERTGGSVSTLTIQRTQQEDSAVYLCASSLAREGGTALYGYTFGSGTRLTVV.

This clone was observed a single time. The V call is TRBV27, the J call TRBJ1-2, with D hard to call. This CDR3 comprises 13 residues. Germline assignment: CDR1 MNHEY and CDR2 SMNVEV (reference sequence). V was cut by 5 bases and J by 4 bases, with 11 bases left in between. This CDR3 reads CASSPQVGYGYTF. In nucleotides, the CDR3 is TGTGCCAGCAGTCCCCAAGTTGGCTATGGCTACACCTTC.

V gene TRBV5-1 combines with J gene TRBJ1-2; 8 bases align to TRBD1. V lost 4 bases to trimming and J lost 8 bases; unmatched junction nucleotides: 7. Germline CDR1 is SGHRS and CDR2 is YFSETQ. CDR3 size: 13 residues. CDR3 protein: CASSRAGGSGYTF. DNA of the CDR3: TGCGCCAGCAGCCGCGCAGGGGGCAGCGGCTACACCTTC.

This chain joins TRBV2 and TRBJ1-5; D perhaps matches TRBD1 (6 bases). The germline V gene has CDR1 SNHLY and CDR2 FYNNEI. The CDR3 contains 15 residues. Trimming took 5 bases from V and 7 from J, leaving 18 bases between them. The CDR3 DNA is TGTGCCAGCAGTAACACGGGGGGGCACCGGCAGCCCCAGCATTTT. Its translation is CASSNTGGHRQPQHF.

The chain has TRBV18 and TRBJ2-7; 7 bases fit TRBD1. This CDR3 spans 19 amino acids. From germline, CDR1 is KGHSH and CDR2 LQKENI. V lost 3 bases and J lost 2; bases outside the gene matches: 19. CDR3 nucleotide sequence: TGTGCCAGCTCACCGATTACGTTTCTTGGTGTCCAGGGGGCCTACGAGCAGTACTTC. It specifies CASSPITFLGVQGAYEQYF.

This clone was recorded once. J is TRBJ2-1 and V is TRBV12-3 or TRBV12-4; D may correspond to TRBD1 or TRBD2 (5 bases each). The CDR3 contains 13 residues. With 2 bases removed from V and 15 bases from J, the gap between germline ends came to 17 bases. The CDR3 is CASSLLGDGRGFF. CDR3 nucleotides: TGTGCCAGCAGTTTATTGGGGGACGGAAGAGGGTTCTTC.

This clone was recorded only once. This chain uses TRBV12-3 or TRBV12-4 with TRBJ2-7; no firm D call. The CDR3 is 13 amino acids. Between the trimmed V and J ends, which lost 1 base and 5 bases, there was a span of 9 bases. CDR3 amino acids: CASSLGSVNEQYF. The CDR3 coding sequence is TGTGCCAGCAGTTTAGGGAGTGTGAACGAGCAGTACTTC.

V and J are TRBV30 and TRBJ1-1; D not certain. V was pared by 1 base and J by 1 base, with 4 bases between. Germline V lookup: CDR1 GTSNPN, CDR2 SVGIG (reference sequence). The CDR3 sequence is 12 residues long. DNA for the CDR3: TGTGCCTGGAGTGGGGGGAACACTGAAGCTTTCTTT. Amino acids: CAWSGGNTEAFF.

V gene TRBV12-5 combines with J gene TRBJ2-3; D not certain. Looked up from germline, CDR1 is LGHNT and CDR2 is FRNRAP. Trimming took 1 base from V and 0 from J, leaving 8 bases between them. This CDR3 is 15 amino acids long. The CDR3 DNA reads TGTGCTAGTGGTTTGGGAACCCTTAGCACAGATACGCAGTATTTT. Translation gives CASGLGTLSTDTQYF.

V is TRBV2 and J is TRBJ2-7; D remains unclear. The CDR3 sequence is 13 residues long. V gave up 7 bases and J gave up 3 bases, with 13 bases separating them. In germline, CDR1 is SNHLY, CDR2 FYNNEI. The CDR3 sequence: CASKLGLSYEQYF. In DNA, the CDR3 is TGTGCCAGCAAATTGGGGTTAAGCTACGAGCAGTACTTC.

CDR3 protein: CSVLGSGSNTEAFF. The CDR3 DNA sequence: TGCAGCGTCCTGGGGTCGGGGTCGAACACTGAAGCTTTCTTT. The rearrangement uses TRBV29-1 and TRBJ1-1; D call uncertain. The germline V and J ends were trimmed by 6 bases and 1 base, with 15 bases remaining between them. Per the germline V gene, CDR1 is SQVTM and CDR2 is ANQGSEA. The CDR3 length is 14 residues. Together with reference TRBV29-1 and TRBJ1-1, the CDR3 gives the full variable domain: SAVISQKPSRDICQRGTSLTIQCQVDSQVTMMFWYRQQPGQSLTLIATANQGSEATYESGFVIDKFPISRPNLTFSTLTVSNMSPEDSSIYLCSVLGSGSNTEAFFGQGTRLTVV.

The chain couples TRBV7-9 to TRBJ2-3; D is unclear. Germline loops: CDR1 SEHNR, CDR2 FQNEAQ (reference sequence). Trimming removed 5 bases from V and 2 bases from J, with 11 bases in between. This CDR3 has 14 residues. The DNA for the CDR3 is TGTGCCAGCAGCCCAGCCTATCCCACAGATACGCAGTATTTT. Its translation: CASSPAYPTDTQYF.

The chain is built from TRBV27 and TRBJ1-1; D gene unclear. The length of the CDR3 is 13 residues. Germline V gives CDR1 MNHEY, CDR2 SMNVEV (reference sequence). Trimming left V 3 bases short and J 6 bases short, with 11 bases between. DNA of the CDR3: TGTGCCAGCAGTTTCCGAATAATGGCTGAAGCTTTCTTT. This sequence encodes CASSFRIMAEAFF.

The genes are TRBV2 and TRBJ2-1; D is perhaps TRBD1 (7 bases). V lost 10 bases, J lost 9 bases, and 28 bases lay in between. This CDR3 region has 16 residues. Germline V CDR1 and CDR2: SNHLY, FYNNEI. This CDR3 reads CATLMHDRAQGGEQFF. The DNA of the CDR3 is TGTGCCACCCTGATGCATGACAGGGCCCAGGGGGGTGAGCAGTTCTTC.

The V call is TRBV9, the J call TRBJ1-6, with a possible D match to TRBD1 (6 bases). Trimming removed 3 bases at V and 9 bases at J, with 13 bases between. Germline V gene data show CDR1 as SGDLS and CDR2 as YYNGEE. The CDR3 totals 14 residues. The CDR3 region is CASSAAGRGSPLHF. Written as DNA, the CDR3 is TGTGCCAGCAGCGCCGCGGGCAGGGGTTCACCCCTCCACTTT.